Following are 29 T cell receptor beta chains from one sample sequenced in a study of Tregs in tolerant kidney transplant recipients. Sequenced by immunoSEQ multiplex PCR; TCRdb stores in-frame clones only, minus some. This repertoire shows about 240,000 clones, roughly 80% found once; its top ten account for around 0.68%. Sequences were obtained from CD4+ T cells from blood. These receptors all stem from a human donor in good health.

A few counts support this clone. The J gene is TRBJ1-6, the V gene TRBV6-5; D uncertain. V lost 1 base and J 10 bases, leaving 8 bases between the germline ends. This CDR3 contains 13 residues. The V gene's germline CDR1 is MNHEY and CDR2 SVGAGI. CDR3 coding DNA: TGTGCCAGCAGTTACTACTCCGGCTCACCCCTCCACTTT. It specifies CASSYYSGSPLHF.

The CDR3 reads CASSYSRGNYGYTF. The CDR3 coding sequence is TGTGCCAGCAGTTACTCCCGCGGAAACTATGGCTACACCTTC. The chain recombines TRBV6-5 with TRBJ1-2, with D unclear. Per the germline V gene, CDR1 is MNHEY and CDR2 is SVGAGI. Trimming cost V 0 bases and J 2 bases, with 7 bases left between them. The CDR3 sequence is 14 residues long.

This chain joins TRBV6-5 and TRBJ2-1, with D possibly being TRBD1 (6 bases). The CDR3 spans 13 residues. Germline lookup yields CDR1 MNHEY and CDR2 SVGAGI. V was trimmed by 7 bases and J by 4 bases, leaving 11 bases between them. CDR3 DNA sequence: TGTGCCAGCACTCAGGACAGATACAATGAGCAGTTCTTC. Protein: CASTQDRYNEQFF.

The chain links TRBV19 to TRBJ2-1, with TRBD2 identical over 9 bases. The CDR3 has 19 amino acids. The germline gives CDR1 LNHDA, CDR2 SQIVND (reference sequence). V lost 3 bases, J lost 1 base, and 13 bases stayed unmatched. In DNA, the CDR3 is TGTGCCAGTAGTATCCAAAGCCAATTAGCGGGGGTTTCCTACAATGAGCAGTTCTTC. Translated, it gives CASSIQSQLAGVSYNEQFF.

The chain carries TRBV2 and TRBJ1-4, with 8 bases aligning to TRBD1. The J segment lost 4 bases and the V segment lost 4 bases, leaving 5 bases of the junction unmatched. The germline CDR1 and CDR2 sequences are SNHLY and FYNNEI. The CDR3 has 15 amino acids. The CDR3 DNA reads as TGTGCCAGCAGTGTGCAGGGGGCTAATAATGAAAAACTGTTTTTT. This sequence encodes CASSVQGANNEKLFF.

Only a few counts were recorded for this clone. The same CDR3 is also encoded by other DNA sequences in this sample. The rearrangement links TRBV9 to TRBJ2-1; tentatively, D is TRBD2 (6 bases). The length of the CDR3 is 14 residues. V lost 0 bases to trimming and J lost 7 bases, with 11 bases between them. Germline-derived CDR1 and CDR2 are SGDLS and YYNGEE. The CDR3: CASSVVAGRNEQFF. The CDR3 region has the DNA TGTGCCAGCAGCGTAGTGGCGGGACGGAATGAGCAGTTCTTC.

V usage is TRBV5-1 and J usage is TRBJ1-1; D unclear. The CDR3 has 11 amino acids. Trimming shortened V by 5 bases and J by 5 bases, and 7 bases separated the two germline ends. Germline V gene sequence: CDR1 SGHRS, CDR2 YFSETQ. This chain's CDR3 is CASRAGTEAFF. CDR3 bases: TGCGCCAGCAGGGCGGGAACTGAAGCTTTCTTT.

The rearrangement uses TRBV10-3 and TRBJ1-1; no firm D call. Germline V gives CDR1 ENHRY, CDR2 SYGVKD. Trimming took off 4 bases at V and 1 base at J, with 19 bases between the two ends. The CDR3 totals 17 residues. This chain's CDR3 is CAISGGREGRSNTEAFF. CDR3 nucleotide sequence: TGTGCCATCAGTGGTGGCCGGGAGGGAAGGTCGAACACTGAAGCTTTCTTT.

The chain uses TRBV27 and TRBJ1-2; 7 nucleotides line up with TRBD1. Germline CDR1 MNHEY, CDR2 SMNVEV (reference sequence). This CDR3 comprises 15 residues. V was clipped by 6 bases and J by 7 bases; unmatched bases: 14. For the CDR3, the DNA is TGTGCCAGCAGCCGACAATCAACAGGGGAAGCTGGCTACACCTTC. Translating gives CASSRQSTGEAGYTF.

Here the CDR3 reads CASSASIATQHHNSPLHF. The CDR3 nucleotides read TGTGCCAGCAGTGCTAGTATAGCTACACAACATCATAATTCACCCCTCCACTTT. The genes are TRBV21-1 and TRBJ1-6. TRBV21-1 is noted as a pseudogene. This CDR3 comprises 18 residues.

The J gene is TRBJ2-4, the V gene TRBV2; D is tentatively TRBD1 or TRBD2 (5 bases each). In germline, CDR1 is SNHLY, CDR2 FYNNEI. Trimming shortened V by 7 bases and J by 1 base, and 17 bases separated the two germline ends. The CDR3 runs to 16 residues. CDR3 DNA sequence: TGTGCCAGCATCCTCCCGGGGACGCGGGCCAAAAACATTCAGTACTTC. Translating gives CASILPGTRAKNIQYF.

The J gene is TRBJ1-4, the V gene TRBV10-3, with 9 bases that match TRBD1. Germline CDR1 ENHRY, CDR2 SYGVKD. V dropped 11 bases and J dropped 6; count of bases not matched to a gene: 10. This CDR3 region has 14 residues. CDR3 DNA sequence: TGTGCCTCGAAAGGGGGACAGGGAGATGAAAAACTGTTTTTT. Translated: CASKGGQGDEKLFF.

This rearrangement joins TRBV11-3 to TRBJ2-3; D is uncertain. The V end lost 2 bases, the J end lost 6 bases, and 6 bases lay between the germline ends. CDR1 is SGHNT and CDR2 is YENEEA in the germline V gene. This CDR3 has 12 amino acids. CDR3 sequence: CASSLWPDTQYF. The DNA of the CDR3 is TGTGCCAGCAGCTTATGGCCCGATACGCAGTATTTT.

The J gene is TRBJ2-2, the V gene TRBV30; 8 bases agree with TRBD1. J lost 3 bases, V lost 8 bases, and 14 bases had no gene match. The CDR3 is made up of 16 amino acids. Germline-derived CDR1 and CDR2 are GTSNPN and SVGIG (reference sequence). The CDR3 DNA reads as TGTGCCGCTTCCCCGGACGGGACAGGCTACACCGGGGAGCTGTTTTTT. It codes for CAASPDGTGYTGELFF.

This rearrangement joins TRBV2 to TRBJ1-4, with no clear D. The CDR3 is 10 amino acids. CDR1 is SNHLY and CDR2 is FYNNEI in the germline V gene. Trimming left V 5 bases short and J 7 bases short, with 2 bases between. The CDR3 sequence is CASSTEKLFF. The CDR3, as DNA: TGTGCCAGCAGTACTGAAAAACTGTTTTTT. The full variable domain, with the rest looked up from reference TRBV2 and TRBJ1-4, is EPEVTQTPSHQVTQMGQEVILRCVPISNHLYFYWYRQILGQKVEFLVSFYNNEISEKSEIFDDQFSVERPDGSNFTLKIRSTKLEDSAMYFCASSTEKLFFGSGTQLSVL.

The chain combines TRBV18 with TRBJ1-4; 7 bases agree with TRBD1. The trim removed 4 bases at V and 8 bases at J, leaving 7 bases unmatched. The germline CDR1 and CDR2 sequences are KGHSH and LQKENI. The CDR3 contains 14 residues. The CDR3 loop reads CASSLSTGSEKLFF. The DNA for the CDR3 is TGTGCCAGCTCACTTTCGACAGGGTCCGAAAAACTGTTTTTT.

The CDR3 loop reads CASSYKGQGNTGELFF. CDR3 bases: TGTGCCAGCAGTTACAAAGGACAGGGGAACACCGGGGAGCTGTTTTTT. The genes are TRBV6-6 and TRBJ2-2; 8 bases map to TRBD1. Trimming cost V 2 bases and J 1 base; bases outside gene matches: 3. The CDR3 consists of 16 residues. CDR1 and CDR2 from the germline V gene are MNHNY and SVGAGI (reference sequence).

V gene TRBV19 combines with J gene TRBJ1-4; no firm D call. This CDR3 has 13 amino acids. Looked up from germline, CDR1 is LNHDA and CDR2 is SQIVND (reference sequence). The ends were cut back, 7 bases at V and 5 bases at J, with 11 bases in the middle. The CDR3 coding sequence is TGTGCCAGTACAGGAACGAGAAATGAAAAACTGTTTTTT. This gives the protein CASTGTRNEKLFF.

The rearrangement uses TRBV19 and TRBJ1-4; possibly TRBD1 for D (6 bases). V was pared by 7 bases and J by 12 bases, with 15 bases between. Germline V gene lookup returns CDR1 LNHDA and CDR2 SQIVND (reference sequence). The CDR3 runs 12 residues. The CDR3 spells CASTGASIELFF. Here the CDR3 DNA reads TGTGCCAGTACGGGGGCTTCAATTGAACTGTTTTTT. Looking up the rest from reference TRBV19 and TRBJ1-4 gives the full variable domain: DGGITQSPKYLFRKEGQNVTLSCEQNLNHDAMYWYRQDPGQGLRLIYYSQIVNDFQKGDIAEGYSVSREKKESFPLTVTSAQKNPTAFYLCASTGASIELFFGSGTQLSVL.

The chain is built from TRBV19 and TRBJ1-2, with a tentative D call TRBD1 (6 bases). The V and J ends lost 4 bases and 0 bases respectively, with 15 bases between them. Germline lookup yields CDR1 LNHDA and CDR2 SQIVND (reference sequence). This CDR3 contains 16 residues. The CDR3 protein is CASSTPDRKTNYGYTF. CDR3 nucleotide sequence: TGTGCCAGTAGTACCCCGGACAGAAAAACTAACTATGGCTACACCTTC.

The rearrangement links TRBV6-5 to TRBJ2-7, with D perhaps being TRBD1 or TRBD2 (5 bases each). The CDR3 consists of 15 residues. Trimming took 6 bases from V and 5 from J, leaving 20 bases between them. CDR1 and CDR2 (germline): MNHEY, SVGAGI. CDR3 DNA: TGTGCCAGCAGGAGGACTGGACCCAAGGGGAACGAGCAGTACTTC. This translates into CASRRTGPKGNEQYF.

V gene TRBV19 combines with J gene TRBJ1-1; D may be TRBD1 (5 bases). The CDR3 covers 13 residues. Germline values: CDR1 LNHDA, CDR2 SQIVND (reference sequence). V was trimmed by 6 bases and J by 3 bases, leaving 11 bases between them. Written as DNA, the CDR3 is TGTGCCAGTAGCTGGGAAGGGGACACTGAAGCTTTCTTT. It translates to CASSWEGDTEAFF.

This clone was seen once. The chain has TRBV2 and TRBJ2-6; TRBD1 agrees at 7 bases. Germline CDR1 and CDR2: SNHLY and FYNNEI. The length of the CDR3 is 15 residues. V lost 7 bases to trimming and J lost 1 base; unmatched junction nucleotides: 4. The CDR3 protein is CASNTGASGANVLTF. The CDR3 DNA reads as TGTGCCAGCAACACAGGGGCGTCTGGGGCCAACGTCCTGACTTTC.

This clone was seen only once. This chain joins TRBV19 and TRBJ2-5; D may be TRBD1 or TRBD2 (5 bases each). V was trimmed by 4 bases and J by 6 bases, leaving 15 bases between them. The length of the CDR3 is 14 residues. Germline lookup yields CDR1 LNHDA and CDR2 SQIVND (reference sequence). In nucleotides, the CDR3 is TGTGCCAGTAGTACTGTGGCCGGGGCGAAGACCCAGTACTTC. Its translation: CASSTVAGAKTQYF.

Note on this clone: The same CDR3 arises from other DNA sequences in this sample as well. This chain joins TRBV19 and TRBJ1-2, with 7 nucleotides matching TRBD1. Germline CDR1 reads LNHDA; CDR2 reads SQIVND (reference sequence). Losses at the gene ends were 4 bases for V and 3 bases for J; bases not matched to a gene: 2. The CDR3 totals 13 residues. In DNA form, the CDR3 reads TGTGCCAGTAGTAGGACAGGAGACTATGGCTACACCTTC. It is translated as CASSRTGDYGYTF.

The chain carries TRBV19 and TRBJ2-6; D gene uncertain. The ends were cut back, 7 bases at V and 0 bases at J, with 7 bases in the middle. Germline loops: CDR1 LNHDA, CDR2 SQIVND (reference sequence). The CDR3 runs 14 residues. The CDR3 nucleotides read TGTGCCAGTAACGCCCTCTCTGGGGCCAACGTCCTGACTTTC. The encoded protein is CASNALSGANVLTF.

This clone came up a few times. The chain has TRBV7-2 and TRBJ2-3; TRBD2 matches 10 bases. The germline V gene encodes CDR1 SGHTA and CDR2 FQGNSA. V shed 8 bases and J 11 bases; nucleotides not matched to a gene: 10. The length of the CDR3 is 13 residues. CDR3 residues: CASSLLAGAMQYF. Here the CDR3 DNA reads TGTGCCAGCTCCCTGCTAGCGGGAGCAATGCAGTATTTT.

This clone showed up just a few times. V and J are TRBV19 and TRBJ1-3; possible D gene TRBD1, 5 bases. Germline V CDR1 and CDR2: LNHDA, SQIVND (reference sequence). Trimming left V 5 bases short and J 0 bases short, with 23 bases between. The CDR3 consists of 19 residues. The CDR3 loop is CASSARLTDSGYSGNTIYF. The CDR3 nucleotides read TGTGCCAGTAGTGCTCGGCTGACAGACAGCGGCTACTCTGGAAACACCATATATTTT.

J is TRBJ2-3 and V is TRBV29-1; D is ambiguous. The CDR3 runs to 12 residues. The germline gives CDR1 SQVTM, CDR2 ANQGSEA. Trimming cost V 5 bases and J 1 base, with 7 bases left between them. The CDR3 region has the DNA TGCAGCGTTCTTCCGGGCACAGATACGCAGTATTTT. Translating it yields CSVLPGTDTQYF.